This T cell receptor (beta chain) emerged from a study of glioma-infiltrating T cells. Study outcomes and limitations: Gliomas, especially low-grade, showed above-expected tissue-blood divergence; non-neoplastic patients showed below.

For this clonotype: As yet, its antigen is unknown.

V lost 5 bases, J lost 1 base, and 5 bases stayed unmatched. Germline V gene sequence: CDR1 KGHDR, CDR2 SFDVKD. The length of the CDR3 is 16 residues. TCR alpha and beta CDR3 regions were amplified from RNA using iRepertoire nested multiplex PCR. Tissue mRNA or PBMC total RNA, roughly 90-400 ng, went into one-step reverse transcription and amplification. TCRdb re-analysed the multiplex PCR reads in MiXCR, keeping a single row per CDR3 protein. The table includes around 150,000 distinct CDR3 sequences, about two fifths detected once. This TCR came from a human donor with low-grade glioma or glioblastoma, undergoing nonglioma brain surgery, or in good health (not recorded which). J is TRBJ2-1 and V is TRBV24-1; 9 nucleotides match TRBD2. Sequencing was carried out using glioma tissue, nonneoplastic brain tissue, or PBMCs (not recorded which). CDR3 in DNA: TGTGCCACCAGTGTCACTAGCGGGTTTTCCTACAATGAGCAGTTCTTC. It codes for CATSVTSGFSYNEQFF.